This T cell receptor (beta chain) was captured by sequencing in a study of blood T cells in healthy people across ages. Primers used in a second PCR of about 7 to 12 cycles were a sample-barcoded 5' primer and a J-beta primer mix. Each cDNA molecule was tagged by a template-switch adaptor with 12 random nucleotides. TCRdb redid the calling of the 5' RACE reads with MiXCR, one entry per CDR3 protein. In the table there are around 1.5 million distinct CDR3 sequences, around two fifths of which are singletons. This clonotype was counted only a few times. What it recognizes is unknown. V was trimmed by 3 bases and J by 5 bases, leaving 11 bases between them. CDR3 length equals 14 residues. Germline V gene sequence: CDR1 MGHRA, CDR2 YSYEKL. Study-wide findings and caveats: Diversity was estimated from one million T cells, and these estimates were considered underestimates. TCR beta diversity correlated strongly with naive T cell percentage. Comparison with aged donors showed that long-lived donors had more naive CD4+ cells and higher diversity.

The sequencing input was blood. The J gene is TRBJ2-1, the V gene TRBV4-1; D perhaps matches TRBD1 (7 bases). This receptor was taken from a woman between 18 and 29 years old in good health. CDR3 sequence (DNA): TGCGCCAGCAGCCAGCAGGGGGGAGACAATGAGCAGTTCTTC. Translating it yields CASSQQGGDNEQFF.